This entry describes one T cell receptor (beta chain). This specimen comes from a study of blood T cell repertoires in COVID-19. Study-wide context: Whether acute or convalescent, the COVID-19 samples came from the United States, Italy and Spain.

Original data processing: Nucleated cell number was recorded as an estimate derived from reference gene primer amplification. Profiling relied on immunoSEQ multiplex PCR, and the TCRdb table lists in-frame clones only, not all of them. V and J calls and clone size follow that table, whereas D and trimming were derived from the DNA. This repertoire shows about 330,000 clones, 75% to 90% found once; its top ten account for more than 5%. Germline values: CDR1 WSHSY, CDR2 SAAADI. The CDR3 has 16 amino acids. J was trimmed by 4 bases and V by 2 bases; bases with no gene match: 5. This TCR derives from a man in his thirties or forties who had recovered from COVID-19. The sequenced material came from PBMCs or T cells enriched from blood (not recorded which). The rearrangement joins TRBV10-2 to TRBJ2-5, with 12 bases matching TRBD2. CDR3 in amino acids: CASSETSGGTRETQYF. CDR3 bases: TGCGCCAGCAGTGAGACTAGCGGGGGGACTAGAGAGACCCAGTACTTC.